This T cell receptor (beta chain) comes out of a study of low-dose radiotherapy and immunotherapy resistance in tumors. Study information: Cohort 2 received 1 Gy per fraction every two weeks, totaling 13 Gy over 26 weeks. Each two-week cycle included intravenous cyclophosphamide 200 mg/m2, given one day before radiation and immunotherapy.

Time point indicated: before trial treatment. The donors' treatment consisted of nivolumab, ipilimumab, aspirin, low-dose cyclophosphamide and low-dose radiotherapy. With TRAV- and TRBV-specific primers, first-strand cDNA was made, covering the alpha and beta chains. The TCRs were subjected to amplification over about 19 PCR cycles employing a constant-region primer in conjunction with a V-primer adapter. In vitro transcription was used to amplify the isolated mRNA. Via MiXCR, TCRdb re-called the reads, giving one row per CDR3 protein. Of 55,000 to 80,000 distinct CDR3 sequences in the sample, about 26% are singletons; the top ten hold 6.5% to 8%. This clonotype has at least ten counts. The sequenced sample was PBMCs, obtained before treatment. The clonotype was recovered from a male donor with rectosigmoid adenocarcinoma.

In DNA form, the CDR3 reads TGCAGTGGCGAGGTGGGGTCAGGGGAGCTGTTTTTT. Translated, it gives CSGEVGSGELFF. The V and J genes are TRBV20-1 and TRBJ2-2, with D unclear. V lost 7 bases to trimming and J lost 8 bases, with 14 bases between them. Germline V gene data show CDR1 as DFQATT and CDR2 as SNEGSKA (reference sequence). The CDR3 has 12 amino acids.